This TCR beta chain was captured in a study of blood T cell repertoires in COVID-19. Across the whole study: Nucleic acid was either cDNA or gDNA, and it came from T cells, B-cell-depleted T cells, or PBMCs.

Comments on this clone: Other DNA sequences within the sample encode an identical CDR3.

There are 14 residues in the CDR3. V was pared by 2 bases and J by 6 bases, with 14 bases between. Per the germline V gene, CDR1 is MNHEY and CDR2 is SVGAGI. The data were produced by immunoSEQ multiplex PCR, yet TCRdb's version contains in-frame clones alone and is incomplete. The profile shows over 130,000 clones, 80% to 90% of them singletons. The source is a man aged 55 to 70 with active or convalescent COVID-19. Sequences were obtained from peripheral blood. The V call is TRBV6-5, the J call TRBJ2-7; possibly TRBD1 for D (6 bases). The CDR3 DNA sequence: TGTGCCAGCAGTTACAGCGATAGAGGGGGCGAGCAGTACTTC. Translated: CASSYSDRGGEQYF.